The clone carrying this T cell receptor (beta chain) turned up a few times. What it recognizes is unknown. PBMCs stemmed from approximately 9.1 ml fresh peripheral blood. This sample was included in a study of T cells in Graves' hyperthyroidism and ophthalmopathy. The study's findings and limits: Most clonotypes that expanded in the thyroid above 0.001 also showed up in blood.

The CDR3 length is 15 residues. Germline CDR1 is LNHDA and CDR2 is SQIVND (reference sequence). V was clipped by 1 base and J by 2 bases, with 9 bases between them. Researchers amplified the TCR beta CDR3 regions from RNA transcripts. In the first-round RT-PCR of the TCR CDR3, the HTBI primer set was used. TCRdb passed the multiplex PCR reads through MiXCR, listing each CDR3 protein once. Among some 490,000 distinct CDR3 sequences, under 25% were seen once, and the ten largest hold around 47%. This TCR derives from a woman between 65 and 79 years old with Graves' ophthalmopathy. The sample was blood. The chain couples TRBV19 to TRBJ2-1; unclear D gene. In DNA, the CDR3 is TGTGCCAGTAGTATAGGGCCAGACCCCTACAATGAGCAGTTCTTC. It codes for CASSIGPDPYNEQFF.